This passage covers 31 T cell receptor beta chains from one sample sequenced in a study of blood T cell repertoires in COVID-19 (dated by TCRdb to the early 2020s). Library method: the immunoSEQ multiplex PCR assay. The clones in this table, taken by TCRdb from immuneACCESS, are in-frame only. Not every clone is retained; where verified, under half of the shortfall comes from an unresolved V gene, and the cause of the rest is unknown. This sample has under 85,000 clones in its table, and around 90% of those were observed once. More than 5.5% of the sample lies in the top ten. The sample was peripheral blood. These receptors all stem from a man between 65 and 85 years old with acute or convalescent COVID-19.

The rearrangement links TRBV6-2 or TRBV6-3 to TRBJ1-5, with D possibly matching TRBD1 (6 bases). Germline V gene data show CDR1 as MNHEY and CDR2 as SVGEGT. Deletions cut 4 bases from V and 7 bases from J, with 17 bases between. This CDR3 has 15 amino acids. DNA of the CDR3: TGTGCCAGCAGTTTAACAACAGGGATAGGACAGCCCCAGCATTTT. Its protein is CASSLTTGIGQPQHF.

There are a few counts of this clone. The V call is TRBV2, the J call TRBJ2-5, with 13 bases aligning to TRBD2. Germline CDR1 SNHLY, CDR2 FYNNEI. The CDR3 consists of 14 residues. With V trimmed by 10 bases and J by 5 bases, 7 bases remained unmatched. The CDR3 loop reads CATGTSGEWETQYF. CDR3 nucleotides: TGTGCCACAGGGACTAGCGGGGAGTGGGAGACCCAGTACTTC.

This chain links TRBV18 with TRBJ2-7; D perhaps matches TRBD2 (5 bases). The CDR3 sequence is 15 residues long. V was trimmed by 4 bases and J by 4 bases, leaving 17 bases between them. The germline CDR1 and CDR2 sequences are KGHSH and LQKENI. The CDR3: CASSLSMARGYEQYF. The DNA for the CDR3 is TGTGCCAGCTCACTTTCCATGGCCCGGGGATACGAGCAGTACTTC. The full variable domain, with the rest looked up from reference TRBV18 and TRBJ2-7, is NAGVMQNPRHLVRRRGQEARLRCSPMKGHSHVYWYRQLPEEGLKFMVYLQKENIIDESGMPKERFSAEFPKEGPSILRIQQVVRGDSAAYFCASSLSMARGYEQYFGPGTRLTVT.

V usage is TRBV18 and J usage is TRBJ1-3; D is unresolved. The CDR3 has 15 amino acids. Trimming cost V 1 base and J 0 bases, with 7 bases left between them. From germline, CDR1 is KGHSH and CDR2 LQKENI. The CDR3 loop is CASSPLQASGNTIYF. DNA for the CDR3: TGTGCCAGCTCACCACTTCAGGCCTCTGGAAACACCATATATTTT.

This clone was found once. The rearrangement uses TRBV5-4 and TRBJ2-7, with TRBD2 matching 9 bases. The CDR3 runs to 14 residues. The germline gives CDR1 SGHNT, CDR2 YYREEE (reference sequence). V shed 0 bases, J shed 6 bases, and the junction held 4 bases outside the gene matches. DNA for the CDR3: TGTGCCAGCAGCTTGGCCCTAGCGGGGCGCGAGCAGTACTTC. The encoded protein is CASSLALAGREQYF.

This chain links TRBV14 with TRBJ1-4, with a possible D match to TRBD1 (5 bases). The germline V gene encodes CDR1 SGHDN and CDR2 FVKESK. V was shortened by 1 base and J by 8 bases, with 11 bases between the two germline ends. CDR3 length: 14 amino acids. The CDR3, as DNA: TGTGCCAGCAGCCAAGTGGGGGAGGGCGAAAAACTGTTTTTT. Amino acid sequence: CASSQVGEGEKLFF.

The chain recombines TRBV7-9 with TRBJ1-5; D is possibly TRBD1 (5 bases). V lost 1 base and J lost 3, with 13 bases in between. CDR1 is SEHNR, CDR2 FQNEAQ, per germline (reference sequence). The CDR3 totals 16 residues. The CDR3 here is CASSLGPAGLNQPQHF. CDR3 coding DNA: TGTGCCAGCAGCTTAGGTCCGGCAGGGCTCAATCAGCCCCAGCATTTT.

The chain combines TRBV24-1 with TRBJ2-2, with D possibly TRBD1 on 5 matching bases. Looked up from germline, CDR1 is KGHDR and CDR2 is SFDVKD. The CDR3 extends over 16 amino acids. V was pared by 2 bases and J by 5 bases, with 14 bases between. As DNA, the CDR3 is TGTGCCACCAGTGATTCATTTAATAAGGGGACCGGGGAGCTGTTTTTT. It yields the protein CATSDSFNKGTGELFF.

The rearrangement links TRBV20-1 to TRBJ2-6, with a possible D match to TRBD1 (6 bases). Germline CDR1 DFQATT, CDR2 SNEGSKA (reference sequence). The CDR3 runs 18 residues. Trimming stripped 3 bases from V and 1 base from J, with 19 bases between. The CDR3 reads CSASGGQGFTSGANVLTF. In nucleotides, the CDR3 is TGCAGTGCTAGTGGGGGTCAGGGGTTCACTTCTGGGGCCAACGTCCTGACTTTC.

The chain carries TRBV6-2 or TRBV6-3 and TRBJ1-6; 9 bases fit TRBD1. The germline V gene encodes CDR1 MNHEY and CDR2 SVGEGT. The CDR3 contains 15 residues. J lost 8 bases, V lost 6 bases, and 8 bases had no gene match. The CDR3, as DNA: TGTGCCAGCAGCCAGACAGGGGGAGGTTATTCACCCCTCCACTTT. Protein sequence: CASSQTGGGYSPLHF.

The V call is TRBV19, the J call TRBJ1-5, with TRBD1 matching over 8 bases. J lost 7 bases, V lost 2 bases, and 13 bases had no gene match. The CDR3 is 17 amino acids. From germline, CDR1 is LNHDA and CDR2 SQIVND (reference sequence). CDR3 sequence (DNA): TGTGCCAGTAGTATAAGTCCCAGGGGGCTCCCCAGCCAGCCCCAGCATTTT. This sequence encodes CASSISPRGLPSQPQHF.

V is TRBV9 and J is TRBJ2-7, with TRBD1 matching over 8 bases. The germline V gene has CDR1 SGDLS and CDR2 YYNGEE. V shed 3 bases and J 6 bases; nucleotides not matched to a gene: 2. This CDR3 has 12 residues. The CDR3 region is CASSGTGSEQYF. CDR3 nucleotide sequence: TGTGCCAGCAGCGGGACAGGGAGCGAGCAGTACTTC.

V usage is TRBV25-1 and J usage is TRBJ1-4; TRBD1 matches at 8 bases. V lost 4 bases to trimming and J lost 2 bases; unmatched junction nucleotides: 6. The CDR3 spans 16 residues. Germline V gene sequence: CDR1 MGHDK, CDR2 SYGVNS. The CDR3 DNA reads as TGTGCCAGCAGTGTGTCCAGGGGGCAGACTAATGAAAAACTGTTTTTT. It encodes CASSVSRGQTNEKLFF.

This clone showed up just a few times. The chain carries TRBV18 and TRBJ1-1; D gene unclear. Trimming removed 6 bases at V and 4 bases at J, with 18 bases between. This CDR3 has 15 residues. Germline V gene sequence: CDR1 KGHSH, CDR2 LQKENI. CDR3 protein: CASSPSEVEVTEAFF. Written as DNA, the CDR3 is TGTGCCAGCTCGCCATCCGAGGTGGAGGTCACTGAAGCTTTCTTT.

This clone is a singleton in its sample. The rearrangement links TRBV6-5 to TRBJ1-2; D is unresolved. The CDR3 consists of 13 residues. The germline V and J ends were trimmed by 6 bases and 2 bases, with 10 bases remaining between them. The germline gives CDR1 MNHEY, CDR2 SVGAGI. Written as DNA, the CDR3 is TGTGCCAGCAGCCACGGGGTGAACTATGGCTACACCTTC. It yields the protein CASSHGVNYGYTF.

This chain joins TRBV5-6 and TRBJ2-1; 8 positions match TRBD2. The CDR3 is 18 amino acids. Looked up from germline, CDR1 is SGHDT and CDR2 is YYEEEE. The ends lost 4 bases at V and 6 bases at J; junction bases unmatched: 18. The CDR3 region is CASSLRTLAEPLGNEQFF. The CDR3, as DNA: TGTGCCAGCAGCCTAAGGACACTAGCGGAGCCCCTGGGCAATGAGCAGTTCTTC.

The chain carries TRBV7-9 and TRBJ1-5, with unresolved D. Trimming took off 3 bases at V and 0 bases at J, with 6 bases between the two ends. This CDR3 is built from 14 residues. Germline CDR1 and CDR2: SEHNR and FQNEAQ (reference sequence). For the CDR3, the DNA is TGTGCCAGCAGCTTCACTCTTAGCAATCAGCCCCAGCATTTT. Protein product: CASSFTLSNQPQHF.

V is TRBV6-6 and J is TRBJ1-4; 8 positions match TRBD1. V gave up 7 bases and J gave up 6 bases; unmatched junction bases: 7. CDR3 length: 14 residues. The germline gives CDR1 MNHNY, CDR2 SVGAGI (reference sequence). CDR3: CASMGAGGDEKLFF. In DNA, the CDR3 is TGTGCCAGCATGGGCGCAGGGGGCGATGAAAAACTGTTTTTT.

The chain employs TRBV18 and TRBJ2-3; perhaps TRBD2 as D (6 bases). The ends were cut back, 8 bases at V and 4 bases at J, with 16 bases in the middle. The CDR3 has 14 amino acids. Germline CDR1 reads KGHSH; CDR2 reads LQKENI. The CDR3 sequence is CASQAGPTSDTQYF. CDR3 in DNA: TGTGCCAGCCAGGCGGGGCCCACCTCAGATACGCAGTATTTT.

This clone turned up a few times. The chain joins TRBV11-3 to TRBJ2-1; possibly TRBD1 for D (5 bases). The germline V gene has CDR1 SGHNT and CDR2 YENEEA. V was clipped by 2 bases and J by 5 bases, with 10 bases between them. The length of the CDR3 is 14 residues. Written as DNA, the CDR3 is TGTGCCAGCAGCTTAACCGACAGCGACAATGAGCAGTTCTTC. Translated: CASSLTDSDNEQFF.

The chain has TRBV18 and TRBJ2-3; 11 nucleotides line up with TRBD2. V shed 5 bases, J shed 2 bases, and the junction held 6 bases outside the gene matches. The CDR3 contains 16 residues. In germline, CDR1 is KGHSH, CDR2 LQKENI. CDR3 residues: CASSTTSGDATDTQYF. CDR3 sequence (DNA): TGTGCCAGCTCAACGACTAGCGGGGACGCCACAGATACGCAGTATTTT.

The chain recombines TRBV7-2 with TRBJ1-6, with a weak D call TRBD1 (6 bases). Between the trimmed V and J ends, which lost 6 bases and 5 bases, there was a span of 14 bases. The germline V gene encodes CDR1 SGHTA and CDR2 FQGNSA. This CDR3 spans 15 amino acids. CDR3 amino acids: CASSFRDNNNSPLHF. The CDR3 coding sequence is TGTGCCAGCAGTTTCCGGGACAATAATAATTCACCCCTCCACTTT.

The CDR3: CASSQGTGGLGNTIYF. The CDR3 coding sequence is TGCGCCAGCAGCCAAGGGACAGGGGGACTAGGAAACACCATATATTTT. The chain combines TRBV4-3 with TRBJ1-3; the match to TRBD1 covers 10 bases. The germline CDR1 and CDR2 sequences are LGHNA and YSLEER. The CDR3 has 16 amino acids. V dropped 1 base and J dropped 4; count of bases not matched to a gene: 4.

V and J are TRBV5-8 and TRBJ1-5; TRBD1 matches 9 bases. V was clipped by 0 bases and J by 7 bases; unmatched bases: 5. The germline CDR1 and CDR2 sequences are SGHTS and YDEGEE. This CDR3 region has 15 residues. The CDR3 region has the DNA TGTGCCAGCAGCTTGGGGGACAGGGTTTACCAGCCCCAGCATTTT. It yields the protein CASSLGDRVYQPQHF.

This clone is a singleton in its sample. V usage is TRBV18 and J usage is TRBJ2-3, with D unresolved. CDR3 size: 15 residues. V lost 2 bases and J lost 0, with 9 bases in between. Germline CDR1 is KGHSH and CDR2 is LQKENI. CDR3 residues: CASSPGRFSTDTQYF. The CDR3 region has the DNA TGTGCCAGCTCACCAGGCAGGTTTAGCACAGATACGCAGTATTTT. The entire variable domain, with the rest obtained from reference TRBV18 and TRBJ2-3, is as follows: NAGVMQNPRHLVRRRGQEARLRCSPMKGHSHVYWYRQLPEEGLKFMVYLQKENIIDESGMPKERFSAEFPKEGPSILRIQQVVRGDSAAYFCASSPGRFSTDTQYFGPGTRLTVL.

This chain connects TRBV2 to TRBJ2-3, with D perhaps TRBD1 (7 bases). The CDR3 contains 15 residues. The germline V and J ends were trimmed by 11 bases and 0 bases, with 18 bases remaining between them. The V gene's germline CDR1 is SNHLY and CDR2 FYNNEI. This chain's CDR3 is CASTQQGTSTDTQYF. CDR3 DNA sequence: TGTGCCTCGACCCAACAGGGGACTAGCACAGATACGCAGTATTTT.

About this clone: The junction does not match germline at one end; this may be a read error. The chain is built from TRBV12-3 or TRBV12-4 and TRBJ1-2; TRBD1 might be the D (5 bases). This CDR3 region has 13 residues. The CDR3 bases are TGTGCCAGCTGTTTGTGGGGCGACTATGGCTACACCTTC. Translation gives CASCLWGDYGYTF.

This clone was seen once. The gene calls are TRBV6-5 and TRBJ1-1, with a tentative D call TRBD1 (6 bases). V was shortened by 6 bases and J by 4 bases, with 15 bases between the two germline ends. The V gene's germline CDR1 is MNHEY and CDR2 SVGAGI. The CDR3 covers 14 residues. The CDR3 coding sequence is TGTGCCAGCAGGGCAGGGGCGGGCGGCACTGAAGCTTTCTTT. Its translation: CASRAGAGGTEAFF.

Here the CDR3 reads CASEGLAETQYF. The CDR3 nucleotides read TGTGCCAGTGAAGGACTAGCAGAGACCCAGTACTTC. The J gene is TRBJ2-5, the V gene TRBV6-6; 8 positions agree with TRBD2. With V trimmed by 9 bases and J by 4 bases, 4 bases remained unmatched. The CDR3 runs to 12 residues. Germline V gene lookup returns CDR1 MNHNY and CDR2 SVGAGI (reference sequence).

The V call is TRBV5-1, the J call TRBJ2-7; 10 nucleotides align to TRBD2. V lost 7 bases to trimming and J lost 1 base; unmatched junction nucleotides: 5. This CDR3 is built from 14 residues. The germline CDR1 and CDR2 sequences are SGHRS and YFSETQ. As DNA, the CDR3 is TGCGCCAGCGGACTAGCGGTATCATCCTACGAGCAGTACTTC. It translates to CASGLAVSSYEQYF. The complete variable domain, with remaining parts taken from reference TRBV5-1 and TRBJ2-7, reads KAGVTQTPRYLIKTRGQQVTLSCSPISGHRSVSWYQQTPGQGLQFLFEYFSETQRNKGNFPGRFSGRQFSNSRSEMNVSTLELGDSALYLCASGLAVSSYEQYFGPGTRLTVT.

The chain joins TRBV30 to TRBJ2-2; 8 nucleotides align to TRBD2. Germline CDR1 and CDR2: GTSNPN and SVGIG (reference sequence). This CDR3 has 14 residues. Trimming took 5 bases from V and 1 from J; bases not matched to a gene: 3. The CDR3 nucleotides read TGTGCCTGGGAGCGGGGGCTGAACACCGGGGAGCTGTTTTTT. Translation gives CAWERGLNTGELFF.